Given below is one T cell receptor (beta chain) in context. The antigen is not known. The data belong to a study of shared clonotypes between healthy human individuals. In the study overall: Serving as donors were a couple of women and three men, whose ages spanned 18 to 49.

CD8 cells classed as naive were CD45RO-negative and positively selected for CCR7, excluding terminally differentiated effector memory CD45RA+ cells. The donors, all of them Caucasian adults, lived in Nashville, Tennessee. CDR1 and CDR2 from the germline V gene are MNHNS and SASEGT. CDR3 length: 13 amino acids. V was cut by 7 bases and J by 3 bases, with 13 bases left in between. Each replicate PCR on the sorted subsets used about 0.2 ug DNA (around 31,000 T cell genomes). Libraries were prepared by immunoSEQ multiplex PCR; TCRdb keeps only in-frame clonotypes and omits some of them. The table lists hundreds of thousands of clones, 90% to 95% of them singletons. Study results and limitations: Sampling used blood alone; tissue repertoires probably differ.

What was sequenced was naive CD8+ T cells sorted from blood. This TCR was recovered from a man aged 25-45 years in good health. This rearrangement joins TRBV6-1 to TRBJ2-7; D is unresolved. CDR3 coding DNA: TGTGCCAGCATCGGGTTCCCCGACTACGAGCAGTACTTC. This encodes CASIGFPDYEQYF.